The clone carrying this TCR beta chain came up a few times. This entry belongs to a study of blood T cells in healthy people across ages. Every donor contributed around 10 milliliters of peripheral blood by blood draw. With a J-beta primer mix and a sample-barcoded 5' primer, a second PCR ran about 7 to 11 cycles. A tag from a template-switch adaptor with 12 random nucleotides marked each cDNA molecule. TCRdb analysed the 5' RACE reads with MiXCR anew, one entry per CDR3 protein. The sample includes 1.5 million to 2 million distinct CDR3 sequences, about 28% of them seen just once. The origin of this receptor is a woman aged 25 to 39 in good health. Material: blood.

The CDR3 loop is CASSFRTGIDEQFF. For the CDR3, the DNA is TGTGCCAGCAGCTTCCGGACAGGGATAGATGAGCAGTTCTTC. The V call is TRBV9, the J call TRBJ2-1, with TRBD1 matching over 8 bases. This CDR3 contains 14 residues. The germline CDR1 and CDR2 sequences are SGDLS and YYNGEE. V lost 4 bases, J lost 8 bases, and 8 bases stayed unmatched.